This TCR beta chain comes out of a study of CD8+ T cells in alopecia areata. Study-level information: By percentage of affected scalp area, the severity of treated patients was scored.

cDNA prepared by RNA extraction and subsequent reverse transcription served as the template for sequencing. TCRdb's table, derived via immunoSEQ multiplex PCR, lists solely in-frame clones and lacks some. The data hold approximately 150,000 clones, with roughly 50% observed a single time. This clone was seen a few times. Trimming took off 5 bases at V and 4 bases at J, with 11 bases between the two ends. The CDR3 loop spans 13 amino acids. Germline V CDR1 and CDR2: SEHNR, FQNEAQ (reference sequence). Treatment noted: oral pan-JAK inhibitor, 5-10 mg twice daily. Specimen: CD4+ T cells sorted from blood, collected at approximately week 61, from a patient treated with tofacitinib. V usage is TRBV7-9 and J usage is TRBJ1-2; TRBD1 might be the D (6 bases). The TCR originated in a human donor with alopecia areata. CDR3 bases: TGTGCCAGCAGCCCGGACAGAATCTATGGCTACACCTTC. Amino acid sequence: CASSPDRIYGYTF.